The 26 T cell receptor beta chains in this list originate from one sample, sequenced in a study of blood T cell repertoires in COVID-19 (dated by TCRdb to the early 2020s). Receptor libraries were prepared by the immunoSEQ multiplex PCR assay. TCRdb's version of the immuneACCESS table is confined to in-frame rearrangements and falls short of the full clone set. An unresolved V gene accounts for under half of the shortfall where checked; the remainder is of unknown origin. The sample includes 150,000 to 200,000 clones, with around 80% observed a single time. The biggest ten clones account for roughly 9.2% of the sample. Sample: peripheral blood. The receptors were gathered from a woman over 75 with active or convalescent COVID-19.

The chain uses TRBV12-3 or TRBV12-4 and TRBJ1-2; D remains ambiguous. V lost 6 bases to trimming and J lost 0 bases, with 8 bases between them. The CDR3 extends over 13 amino acids. CDR3 loop: CASSLTTNYGYTF. The CDR3 DNA sequence: TGTGCCAGCAGCCTAACCACTAACTATGGCTACACCTTC.

This chain joins TRBV10-3 and TRBJ2-1; D is uncertain. Trimming removed 5 bases at V and 9 bases at J, with 17 bases between. The CDR3 is made up of 14 amino acids. From germline, CDR1 is ENHRY and CDR2 SYGVKD. In DNA, the CDR3 is TGTGCCATCAGTCCCCCTACTATCCCCAGTGAGCAGTTCTTC. Protein: CAISPPTIPSEQFF.

This clone was seen a few times. The gene calls are TRBV7-9 and TRBJ1-1, with TRBD1 identical over 7 bases. Looked up from germline, CDR1 is SEHNR and CDR2 is FQNEAQ (reference sequence). V was pared by 5 bases and J by 3 bases, with 12 bases of the junction left unmatched. CDR3 length: 16 amino acids. The CDR3 DNA reads as TGTGCCAGCAGCACAGGCCCAGGGGGGAAGGACACTGAAGCTTTCTTT. Translating gives CASSTGPGGKDTEAFF.

The chain uses TRBV14 and TRBJ2-7, with 9 bases aligning to TRBD1. Germline V gene sequence: CDR1 SGHDN, CDR2 FVKESK. The length of the CDR3 is 20 residues. The trim removed 1 base at V and 7 bases at J, leaving 23 bases unmatched. CDR3 in amino acids: CASSQGGQVALGQGKDEQYF. The CDR3 DNA follows: TGTGCCAGCAGCCAAGGAGGGCAGGTGGCCCTGGGACAGGGAAAGGATGAGCAGTACTTC.

The rearrangement uses TRBV5-1 and TRBJ2-2, with 9 bases identical to TRBD1. Per germline, CDR1 SGHRS and CDR2 YFSETQ. CDR3 size: 16 residues. Trimming cost V 3 bases and J 4 bases; bases outside gene matches: 7. CDR3 in amino acids: CASSSRGQGRTGELFF. The CDR3 DNA follows: TGCGCCAGCAGCTCCCGAGGACAGGGGCGCACCGGGGAGCTGTTTTTT.

The rearrangement joins TRBV3-1 (or the pseudogene TRBV3-2) to TRBJ1-1; D may be TRBD1 (6 bases). The CDR3 contains 14 residues. Germline CDR1 LGHDT, CDR2 YNNKEL (reference sequence). The CDR3 sequence: CLQTPPTGPTEAFF. CDR3 DNA: TGTCTTCAGACGCCCCCGACAGGCCCAACTGAAGCTTTCTTT.

This chain joins TRBV6-5 and TRBJ1-1, with D tentatively TRBD1 (6 bases). From germline, CDR1 is MNHEY and CDR2 SVGAGI. The CDR3 runs to 14 residues. Trimming shortened V by 5 bases and J by 2 bases, and 12 bases separated the two germline ends. CDR3 protein: CASSPTGTNTEAFF. The DNA of the CDR3 is TGTGCCAGCAGTCCGACAGGTACCAACACTGAAGCTTTCTTT.

The table lists this clone with a count of one. CDR3 loop: CASSLSGNTQYF. DNA of the CDR3: TGTGCCAGCAGCTTGTCAGGCAATACGCAGTATTTT. The chain couples TRBV5-6 to TRBJ2-3, with D hard to call. The CDR3 has 12 residues. The V gene lost 1 base and the J gene lost 7 bases, with 7 bases spanning the gap. Germline CDR1 is SGHDT and CDR2 is YYEEEE. Looking up the rest from reference TRBV5-6 and TRBJ2-3 gives the full variable domain: DAGVTQSPTHLIKTRGQQVTLRCSPKSGHDTVSWYQQALGQGPQFIFQYYEEEERQRGNFPDRFSGHQFPNYSSELNVNALLLGDSALYLCASSLSGNTQYFGPGTRLTVL.

J is TRBJ2-1 and V is TRBV27, with a possible D match to TRBD2 (6 bases). Trimming stripped 0 bases from V and 5 bases from J, with 17 bases between. The CDR3 totals 17 residues. Germline values: CDR1 MNHEY, CDR2 SMNVEV (reference sequence). Here the CDR3 reads CASSLSGERGSHNEQFF. CDR3 DNA sequence: TGTGCCAGCAGTTTATCGGGCGAACGGGGGTCGCACAATGAGCAGTTCTTC.

The chain employs TRBV11-2 and TRBJ2-1; TRBD1 might be the D (6 bases). With 5 bases removed from V and 7 bases from J, the gap between germline ends came to 18 bases. This CDR3 contains 15 residues. Germline V lookup: CDR1 SGHAT, CDR2 FQNNGV. This CDR3 is CASSVGRGPRNEQFF. The CDR3 DNA sequence: TGTGCCAGCAGCGTCGGCAGGGGTCCACGGAATGAGCAGTTCTTC.

The rearrangement links TRBV7-3 to TRBJ1-2, with a tentative D call TRBD1 (5 bases). Germline-derived CDR1 and CDR2 are SGHTA and FQGTGA. The CDR3 has 13 amino acids. Trimming pared 5 bases from V and 6 bases from J, leaving 13 bases between. In DNA form, the CDR3 reads TGTGCCAGCAGCCACGGGGGGGTTCATGGCTACACCTTC. As protein: CASSHGGVHGYTF.

This clone turned up a few times. The chain couples TRBV6-2 or TRBV6-3 to TRBJ2-4, with 9 bases fitting TRBD1. Trimming at V came to 2 bases and at J to 7 bases, leaving 0 bases not matched to a gene. This CDR3 region has 13 residues. The germline V gene encodes CDR1 MNHEY and CDR2 SVGEGT. This CDR3 is CASSYGTGNIQYF. The DNA of the CDR3 is TGTGCCAGCAGTTACGGGACAGGGAACATTCAGTACTTC.

The chain links TRBV30 to TRBJ1-6; a possible D gene is TRBD1 (5 bases). This CDR3 region has 13 residues. The V gene's germline CDR1 is GTSNPN and CDR2 SVGIG (reference sequence). Trimming pared 4 bases from V and 7 bases from J, leaving 11 bases between. In nucleotides, the CDR3 is TGTGCCTGGACAAGGGGCAGCAATTCACCCCTCCACTTT. Translation: CAWTRGSNSPLHF.

This clone occurred once. In nucleotides, the CDR3 is TGTGCCAGCAGTGACAGGGGAGCATCACCCCTCCACTTT. Its translation: CASSDRGASPLHF. The chain uses TRBV16 and TRBJ1-6; the match to TRBD1 covers 8 bases. After removal of 6 bases from V and 10 bases from J, the junction contained 5 bases not matched to a gene. The germline V gene encodes CDR1 KGHSY and CDR2 FQNENV. This CDR3 has 13 amino acids.

The CDR3 loop reads CASRRKGLGADGEKLFF. CDR3 coding DNA: TGTGCCAGTAGGAGAAAGGGGCTTGGGGCAGACGGTGAAAAACTGTTTTTT. The rearrangement joins TRBV19 to TRBJ1-4; D might be TRBD1 (5 bases). The CDR3 totals 17 residues. The V gene lost 6 bases and the J gene lost 7 bases, with 24 bases spanning the gap. The germline CDR1 and CDR2 sequences are LNHDA and SQIVND (reference sequence).

This chain joins TRBV6-5 and TRBJ1-1; TRBD1 is a possible D gene (5 bases). This CDR3 has 13 residues. V was cut by 6 bases and J by 4 bases, with 12 bases left in between. Germline CDR1 MNHEY, CDR2 SVGAGI. CDR3 bases: TGTGCCAGCAGGGGACTGGTCGGCACTGAAGCTTTCTTT. Translated, it gives CASRGLVGTEAFF.

This clone appeared many times. The CDR3 spells CACATGLAYGYTF. The CDR3 region has the DNA TGTGCCTGTGCGACAGGGCTCGCCTATGGCTACACCTTC. This chain connects TRBV30 to TRBJ1-2; 7 bases are a match to TRBD1. This CDR3 is 13 amino acids long. V was pared by 6 bases and J by 4 bases, with 8 bases of the junction left unmatched. Germline CDR1 GTSNPN, CDR2 SVGIG (reference sequence).

This sequence joins TRBV18 and TRBJ1-2, with no clear D. Germline CDR1 KGHSH, CDR2 LQKENI. This CDR3 spans 13 amino acids. Trimming removed 3 bases at V and 5 bases at J, with 10 bases between. The CDR3: CASSPRLIYGYTF. The CDR3, as DNA: TGTGCCAGCTCACCGCGGCTAATTTATGGCTACACCTTC.

The V call is TRBV19, the J call TRBJ2-5; possibly TRBD2 for D (5 bases). In germline, CDR1 is LNHDA, CDR2 SQIVND (reference sequence). Trimming stripped 6 bases from V and 5 bases from J, with 16 bases between. This CDR3 region has 14 residues. The CDR3, as DNA: TGTGCCAGTAGAAACACGGGGTCGGGTGAGACCCAGTACTTC. This gives the protein CASRNTGSGETQYF.

The chain carries TRBV10-1 and TRBJ1-6; tentatively, D is TRBD1 (6 bases). CDR3 length: 15 amino acids. Germline V lookup: CDR1 WNHNN, CDR2 SYGVQD (reference sequence). Trimming removed 4 bases at V and 8 bases at J, with 15 bases between. CDR3 sequence: CASSGNTGSDSPLHF. In DNA form, the CDR3 reads TGCGCCAGCAGTGGGAACACAGGGTCGGATTCACCCCTCCACTTT.

As to this clone: The sample holds other DNA sequences that translate to the same CDR3. The chain is built from TRBV11-2 and TRBJ1-3; possible D gene TRBD1, 6 bases. Germline values: CDR1 SGHAT, CDR2 FQNNGV. Trimming took off 5 bases at V and 1 base at J, with 9 bases between the two ends. The CDR3 length is 14 residues. CDR3: CASSAQGSGNTIYF. The CDR3, as DNA: TGTGCCAGCAGCGCGCAGGGGTCTGGAAACACCATATATTTT.

The J gene is TRBJ2-7, the V gene TRBV6-5; 7 bases agree with TRBD2. The CDR3 runs to 15 residues. Germline V gives CDR1 MNHEY, CDR2 SVGAGI. V was clipped by 4 bases and J by 5 bases; unmatched bases: 11. The CDR3 sequence is CASSSKGRGRNEQYF. DNA for the CDR3: TGTGCCAGCAGTTCCAAGGGGCGGGGGAGGAACGAGCAGTACTTC.

Here the CDR3 DNA reads TGTGCTAGTGTCCCTGGACAGGGGGCATCCTACGAGCAGTACTTC. This sequence encodes CASVPGQGASYEQYF. The chain joins TRBV12-5 to TRBJ2-7; the match to TRBD1 covers 11 bases. V dropped 7 bases and J dropped 1; count of bases not matched to a gene: 6. This CDR3 is built from 15 residues. Germline loops: CDR1 LGHNT, CDR2 FRNRAP.

The chain combines TRBV18 with TRBJ2-2; 9 bases match TRBD1. The ends lost 1 base at V and 0 bases at J; junction bases unmatched: 3. Germline values: CDR1 KGHSH, CDR2 LQKENI. There are 17 residues in the CDR3. The CDR3 reads CASSPRTGAANTGELFF. CDR3 coding DNA: TGTGCCAGCTCACCACGGACAGGGGCCGCGAACACCGGGGAGCTGTTTTTT. Full variable domain (remainder filled in from reference TRBV18 and TRBJ2-2): NAGVMQNPRHLVRRRGQEARLRCSPMKGHSHVYWYRQLPEEGLKFMVYLQKENIIDESGMPKERFSAEFPKEGPSILRIQQVVRGDSAAYFCASSPRTGAANTGELFFGEGSRLTVL.

V and J are TRBV18 and TRBJ1-5; D ambiguous. The CDR3 loop spans 14 amino acids. CDR1 is KGHSH, CDR2 LQKENI, per germline. The V and J ends lost 4 bases and 0 bases respectively, with 7 bases between them. CDR3 coding DNA: TGTGCCAGCTCACTCCGGTATAGCAATCAGCCCCAGCATTTT. Translating it yields CASSLRYSNQPQHF. The variable domain in full, completed from reference TRBV18 and TRBJ1-5, reads NAGVMQNPRHLVRRRGQEARLRCSPMKGHSHVYWYRQLPEEGLKFMVYLQKENIIDESGMPKERFSAEFPKEGPSILRIQQVVRGDSAAYFCASSLRYSNQPQHFGDGTRLSIL.

This sequence joins TRBV5-4 and TRBJ1-2; maybe TRBD1 (5 bases). The germline V and J ends were trimmed by 6 bases and 4 bases, with 19 bases remaining between them. Germline CDR1 and CDR2: SGHNT and YYREEE (reference sequence). This CDR3 contains 15 residues. CDR3 residues: CASTPTPGMAYGYTF. CDR3 in DNA: TGTGCCAGCACCCCTACCCCAGGGATGGCCTATGGCTACACCTTC.